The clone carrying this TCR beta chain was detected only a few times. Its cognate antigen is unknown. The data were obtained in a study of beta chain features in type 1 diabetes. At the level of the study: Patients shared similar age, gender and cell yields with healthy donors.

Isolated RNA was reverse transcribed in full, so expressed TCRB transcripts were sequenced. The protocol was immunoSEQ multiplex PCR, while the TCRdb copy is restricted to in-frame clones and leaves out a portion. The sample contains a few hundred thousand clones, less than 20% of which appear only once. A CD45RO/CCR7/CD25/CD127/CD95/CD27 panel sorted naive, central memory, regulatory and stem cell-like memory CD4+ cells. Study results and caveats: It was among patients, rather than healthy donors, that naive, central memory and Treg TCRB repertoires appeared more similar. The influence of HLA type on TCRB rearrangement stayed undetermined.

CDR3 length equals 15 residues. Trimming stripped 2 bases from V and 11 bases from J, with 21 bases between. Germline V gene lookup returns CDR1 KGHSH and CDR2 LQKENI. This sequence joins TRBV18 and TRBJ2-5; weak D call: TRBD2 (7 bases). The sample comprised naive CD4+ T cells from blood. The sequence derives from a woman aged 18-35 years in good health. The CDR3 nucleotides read TGTGCCAGCTCACCAGGACTAGGGGGAAGAGACCTACAGTACTTC. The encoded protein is CASSPGLGGRDLQYF.